One and the same sample provided the 19 T cell receptor beta chains below, sequenced in a study of shared clonotypes between healthy human individuals. Assay: immunoSEQ multiplex PCR; the TCRdb copy retains only in-frame clones and omits some. The sample has about a million clones, 60% to 85% seen once. The sequenced material came from memory CD4+ T cells from PBMCs. The subset is: CD45RA-negative fraction. All receptors derive from a man between 18 and 29 years old in good health. Some clones in this sample may be carry-over from other donors' samples.

This chain links TRBV4-1 with TRBJ2-7; 9 nucleotides align to TRBD1. There are 14 residues in the CDR3. Germline V CDR1 and CDR2: MGHRA, YSYEKL. The ends lost 4 bases at V and 3 bases at J; junction bases unmatched: 4. CDR3 protein: CASSRAGQGYEQYF. The DNA for the CDR3 is TGCGCCAGCAGCCGGGCGGGACAGGGCTACGAGCAGTACTTC.

J is TRBJ1-2 and V is TRBV2, with D hard to call. Germline V gene data show CDR1 as SNHLY and CDR2 as FYNNEI. CDR3 length: 15 amino acids. Trimming cost V 5 bases and J 2 bases, with 15 bases left between them. The CDR3 DNA reads TGTGCCAGCAGTCCCAACCCCGGCGGAAACTATGGCTACACCTTC. This encodes CASSPNPGGNYGYTF.

This clone was observed a single time. The rearrangement joins TRBV6-1 to TRBJ2-3; D not resolved. V lost 1 base, J lost 6 bases, and 20 bases lay in between. Germline CDR1 MNHNS, CDR2 SASEGT. This CDR3 comprises 17 residues. Here the CDR3 DNA reads TGTGCCAGCAGTGAAGGGGGTGCTCACCCCCCGGCGGATACGCAGTATTTT. Its protein is CASSEGGAHPPADTQYF.

The chain employs TRBV30 and TRBJ2-3; 9 bases line up with TRBD1. V shed 1 base and J 0 bases; nucleotides not matched to a gene: 2. Germline lookup yields CDR1 GTSNPN and CDR2 SVGIG (reference sequence). The length of the CDR3 is 15 residues. In DNA form, the CDR3 reads TGTGCCTGGAGTGGGGACAGGGCTAGCACAGATACGCAGTATTTT. Protein: CAWSGDRASTDTQYF. Full variable domain (missing parts from reference TRBV30 and TRBJ2-3): SQTIHQWPATLVQPVGSPLSLECTVEGTSNPNLYWYRQAAGRGLQLLFYSVGIGQISSEVPQNLSASRPQDRQFILSSKKLLLSDSGFYLCAWSGDRASTDTQYFGPGTRLTVL.

The V and J genes are TRBV18 and TRBJ1-2; 9 bases line up with TRBD1. V gave up 3 bases and J gave up 3 bases; unmatched junction bases: 2. The CDR3 length is 14 residues. The germline CDR1 and CDR2 sequences are KGHSH and LQKENI. The CDR3 DNA is TGTGCCAGCTCACCGGACAGGGGATACTATGGCTACACCTTC. Protein: CASSPDRGYYGYTF.

V gene TRBV6-1 combines with J gene TRBJ2-5; 7 bases map to TRBD1. In germline, CDR1 is MNHNS, CDR2 SASEGT. The J segment lost 7 bases and the V segment lost 6 bases, leaving 8 bases of the junction unmatched. The CDR3 has 13 amino acids. The CDR3: CASSAGQAGTQYF. The CDR3 DNA sequence: TGTGCCAGCAGCGCAGGACAGGCTGGGACCCAGTACTTC.

The V and J genes are TRBV4-2 and TRBJ1-5, with D maybe TRBD1 (5 bases). V shed 0 bases and J shed 2 bases, with 14 bases lying between them. The germline gives CDR1 LGHNA, CDR2 YNFKEQ. The CDR3 extends over 17 amino acids. CDR3 sequence: CASSQDMGQGGNQPQHF. The CDR3 DNA follows: TGTGCCAGCAGCCAAGATATGGGCCAGGGCGGCAATCAGCCCCAGCATTTT.

The gene calls are TRBV5-5 and TRBJ2-1, with 12 bases aligning to TRBD2. J gave up 7 bases and V 4 bases, and 12 bases lay outside the gene matches. From germline, CDR1 is SGHKS and CDR2 YYEKEE (reference sequence). The CDR3 has 17 amino acids. The chain's CDR3 is CASSPGLAGRLANEQFF. The CDR3 DNA reads TGTGCCAGCAGCCCCGGACTAGCGGGAAGGCTGGCGAATGAGCAGTTCTTC. The variable domain in full, completed from reference TRBV5-5 and TRBJ2-1, reads DAGVTQSPTHLIKTRGQQVTLRCSPISGHKSVSWYQQVLGQGPQFIFQYYEKEERGRGNFPDRFSARQFPNYSSELNVNALLLGDSALYLCASSPGLAGRLANEQFFGPGTRLTVL.

The J gene is TRBJ2-7, the V gene TRBV28; D unresolved. Trimming removed 4 bases from V and 2 bases from J, with 15 bases in between. CDR1 and CDR2 from the germline V gene are MDHEN and SYDVKM. The CDR3 is 15 amino acids. The CDR3 region is CASSSPHGATYEQYF. For the CDR3, the DNA is TGTGCCAGCAGTTCTCCCCATGGAGCAACCTACGAGCAGTACTTC.

J is TRBJ2-2 and V is TRBV19; 10 bases align to TRBD2. V lost 5 bases, J lost 1 base, and 7 bases stayed unmatched. This CDR3 is 17 amino acids long. CDR1 is LNHDA and CDR2 is SQIVND in the germline V gene (reference sequence). CDR3 protein: CASSPLGLAENTGELFF. Here the CDR3 DNA reads TGTGCCAGTAGTCCACTAGGACTAGCGGAGAACACCGGGGAGCTGTTTTTT.

This sequence joins TRBV7-9 and TRBJ1-1, with D possibly being TRBD1 (5 bases). The length of the CDR3 is 15 residues. Germline CDR1 and CDR2: SEHNR and FQNEAQ (reference sequence). V lost 6 bases and J 5 bases, leaving 19 bases between the germline ends. The CDR3 sequence is CASRFLSMGDTEAFF. For the CDR3, the DNA is TGTGCCAGCAGATTCCTGAGTATGGGGGATACTGAAGCTTTCTTT.

This clone was detected a few times. This sample also contains other DNA sequences that code for the same CDR3. The genes are TRBV18 and TRBJ2-5; TRBD2 is a possible D gene (6 bases). The CDR3 has 13 residues. Germline CDR1 is KGHSH and CDR2 is LQKENI. Trimming pared 3 bases from V and 3 bases from J, leaving 8 bases between. The CDR3 region is CASSPGLEETQYF. Written as DNA, the CDR3 is TGTGCCAGCTCACCGGGACTTGAAGAGACCCAGTACTTC. Full variable domain (remainder filled in from reference TRBV18 and TRBJ2-5): NAGVMQNPRHLVRRRGQEARLRCSPMKGHSHVYWYRQLPEEGLKFMVYLQKENIIDESGMPKERFSAEFPKEGPSILRIQQVVRGDSAAYFCASSPGLEETQYFGPGTRLLVL.

The CDR3 spells CASSLQGEQYF. As DNA, the CDR3 is TGTGCCAGCAGCTTGCAGGGCGAGCAGTACTTC. The gene calls are TRBV7-8 and TRBJ2-7, with D maybe TRBD1 (5 bases). Germline V gene lookup returns CDR1 SGHVS and CDR2 FQNEAQ. V lost 3 bases and J 6 bases, leaving 6 bases between the germline ends. The CDR3 is made up of 11 amino acids.

This chain connects TRBV28 to TRBJ2-5, with TRBD2 matching 10 bases. The CDR3 runs 15 residues. The V and J ends lost 4 bases and 1 base, in that order; junction bases with no gene match: 3. Germline V gene data show CDR1 as MDHEN and CDR2 as SYDVKM. The DNA of the CDR3 is TGTGCCAGCAGTTACGCTAGCGGGAGCCAAGAGACCCAGTACTTC. Translated, it gives CASSYASGSQETQYF.

Concerning this clone itself: Being one base from a much bigger clone, this may be a read error. The chain combines TRBV2 with TRBJ1-1; D call uncertain. Germline loops: CDR1 SNHLY, CDR2 FYNNEI. This CDR3 contains 14 residues. Trimming took 4 bases from V and 0 from J, leaving 9 bases between them. Here the CDR3 reads CASSVWCMNTEAFF. The CDR3 DNA reads TGTGCCAGCAGTGTGTGGTGTATGAACACTGAAGCTTTCTTT.

V is TRBV5-1 and J is TRBJ2-7; 8 bases agree with TRBD1. Germline-derived CDR1 and CDR2 are SGHRS and YFSETQ. The CDR3 consists of 15 residues. With 0 bases clipped from V and 6 bases from J, the junction kept 8 bases outside the gene matches. CDR3 nucleotide sequence: TGCGCCAGCAGCTTGGGGGACAGGAACGGGGCCGAGCAGTACTTC. Protein: CASSLGDRNGAEQYF.

This clone was recorded many times. The chain combines TRBV5-4 with TRBJ2-3; TRBD1 is a possible D gene (6 bases). With 0 bases removed from V and 2 bases from J, the gap between germline ends came to 10 bases. This CDR3 is 15 amino acids long. The V gene's germline CDR1 is SGHNT and CDR2 YYREEE (reference sequence). CDR3 sequence reads: CASSLVGAYTDTQYF. The CDR3 region has the DNA TGTGCCAGCAGCTTGGTGGGGGCTTACACAGATACGCAGTATTTT.

The chain carries TRBV7-9 and TRBJ1-1; TRBD1 agrees at 8 bases. CDR3 length equals 14 residues. V shed 5 bases and J 6 bases; nucleotides not matched to a gene: 8. Germline V lookup: CDR1 SEHNR, CDR2 FQNEAQ (reference sequence). The CDR3 DNA follows: TGTGCCAGCAGCGTCCGGGACAGGCAATCTGAAGCTTTCTTT. Its translation is CASSVRDRQSEAFF.

The V call is TRBV5-1, the J call TRBJ2-7; 12 nucleotides line up with TRBD2. The length of the CDR3 is 15 residues. V gave up 3 bases and J gave up 7 bases; unmatched junction bases: 8. Germline V gene data show CDR1 as SGHRS and CDR2 as YFSETQ. For the CDR3, the DNA is TGCGCCAGCAGCTCGTCTAGCGGGAGGGTGGGGGAGCAGTACTTC. As protein: CASSSSSGRVGEQYF.